This is a list of T cell receptor beta chains from one sample in a study of blood T cell repertoires in COVID-19. TCRdb's table, derived via immunoSEQ multiplex PCR, lists solely in-frame clones and lacks some. Among about 26,000 clones listed, 70% to 90% were seen once. Sequencing input: peripheral blood. The receptors shown here come from an elderly woman with COVID-19, enrolled during active disease. CDR3s include the opening cysteine and the closing phenylalanine or tryptophan. D genes are given only for firm matches. Size values are once, few and many counts, or a class for expanded clones, and some rows have none.

len	v_gene	j_gene	d_gene	abundance	CDR3aa	CDR3nt
14	TRBV11-2	TRBJ1-3	NA	NA	CASSSYYTGNTIYF	TGTGCCAGCAGCTCCTACTACACTGGAAACACCATATATTTT
17	TRBV4-2	TRBJ2-2	NA	NA	CASSQDPDSANTGELFF	TGTGCCAGCAGCCAAGACCCGGACAGCGCGAACACCGGGGAGCTGTTTTTT
12	TRBV6-5	TRBJ2-7	NA	NA	CASSYLPGEQYF	TGTGCCAGCAGTTACTTACCCGGGGAGCAGTACTTC
14	TRBV27	TRBJ2-3	NA	NA	CASSLRTSTDTQYF	TGTGCCAGCAGCTTAAGGACTAGCACAGATACGCAGTATTTT
12	TRBV5-1	TRBJ1-2	TRBD1	once	CASSLQGSGYTF	TGCGCCAGCAGCTTACAGGGGTCTGGCTACACCTTC
16	TRBV30	TRBJ2-7	NA	NA	CAWSVLVGVGPYEQYF	TGTGCCTGGAGTGTACTGGTGGGTGTTGGGCCCTACGAGCAGTACTTC
11	TRBV20-1	TRBJ1-2	NA	once	CSAAGTRGYTF	TGCAGTGCGGCCGGGACAAGGGGCTACACCTTC
17	TRBV2	TRBJ1-1	TRBD1	NA	CASSDPGQGGFGTEAFF	TGTGCCAGCAGTGACCCGGGGCAGGGGGGATTTGGCACTGAAGCTTTCTTT
17	TRBV5-1	TRBJ2-7	TRBD1	NA	CASSSRTGSQGAGEQYF	TGCGCCAGCAGCTCCCGAACGGGATCACAGGGGGCAGGGGAGCAGTACTTC
16	TRBV4-2	TRBJ2-1	TRBD2	NA	CASSPVGTSGGNEQFF	TGTGCCAGCAGCCCAGTTGGGACTAGCGGGGGCAATGAGCAGTTCTTC
14	TRBV6-1	TRBJ1-4	TRBD1	NA	CASSEGQEGEKLFF	TGTGCCAGCAGTGAGGGACAGGAGGGGGAAAAACTGTTTTTT
15	TRBV19	TRBJ1-4	NA	NA	CASRELRATNEKLFF	TGTGCCAGTAGAGAACTGCGGGCAACTAATGAAAAACTGTTTTTT
14	TRBV6-5	TRBJ2-3	NA	NA	CASSYQDRSDTQYF	TGTGCCAGCAGTTACCAGGACAGATCAGATACGCAGTATTTT
17	TRBV18	TRBJ1-3	NA	NA	CASSPTPHGFSGNTIYF	TGTGCCAGCTCACCAACCCCCCACGGGTTCTCGGGAAACACCATATATTTT
15	TRBV5-8	TRBJ2-6	NA	NA	CASRVRGSGANVLTF	TGTGCCAGCAGAGTTAGGGGGTCTGGGGCCAACGTCCTGACTTTC
11	TRBV5-8	TRBJ2-7	NA	NA	CASSSWGGQYF	TGTGCCAGCAGCTCCTGGGGAGGGCAGTACTTC
15	TRBV25-1	TRBJ1-2	TRBD1	NA	CASSDRQGAHYGYTF	TGTGCCAGCAGTGACCGACAGGGGGCCCACTATGGCTACACCTTC
13	TRBV6-5	TRBJ1-1	TRBD1	NA	CASRTQGPTEAFF	TGTGCCAGCAGGACACAGGGGCCCACTGAAGCTTTCTTT
16	TRBV7-9	TRBJ2-1	TRBD1	NA	CASSSAGGFAYNEQFF	TGTGCCAGCAGCTCTGCAGGGGGCTTTGCCTACAATGAGCAGTTCTTC
11	TRBV6-2/TRBV6-3	TRBJ2-3	NA	NA	CASSHPGSQYF	TGTGCCAGCAGTCATCCGGGGTCGCAGTATTTT
15	TRBV7-8	TRBJ2-1	NA	NA	CASSEGWGRYNEQFF	TGTGCCAGCAGCGAGGGGTGGGGGCGGTACAATGAGCAGTTCTTC
16	TRBV7-2	TRBJ1-3	NA	once	CASSREGGNSGNTIYF	TGTGCCAGCAGTCGCGAGGGAGGGAACTCTGGAAACACCATATATTTT
15	TRBV6-6	TRBJ1-5	NA	NA	CASSLNWGRNQPQHF	TGTGCCAGCAGTCTAAACTGGGGGCGGAATCAGCCCCAGCATTTT
15	TRBV7-2	TRBJ2-4	TRBD2	NA	CASSPTRGGGYIQYF	TGTGCCAGCAGCCCAACCCGGGGGGGAGGGTACATTCAGTACTTC
15	TRBV28	TRBJ1-4	TRBD1	NA	CASSLTGTENEKLFF	TGTGCCAGCAGTTTGACCGGGACAGAGAATGAAAAACTGTTTTTT
14	TRBV30	TRBJ1-2	TRBD1	once	CAWSGTGGNYGYTF	TGTGCCTGGAGCGGGACAGGCGGTAACTATGGCTACACCTTC
13	TRBV7-8	TRBJ1-1	NA	NA	CASSLSGGTEAFF	TGTGCCAGCAGCTTATCGGGGGGGACTGAAGCTTTCTTT
17	TRBV7-9	TRBJ1-1	TRBD1	NA	CASGYRGGRLMNTEAFF	TGTGCCAGCGGGTACAGGGGAGGAAGGCTAATGAACACTGAAGCTTTCTTT
14	TRBV5-5	TRBJ2-1	TRBD1	NA	CASSNRQGRHEQFF	TGTGCCAGCAGCAACCGACAGGGTAGGCATGAGCAGTTCTTC
13	TRBV4-2	TRBJ2-2	NA	NA	CASSRQNTGELFF	TGTGCCAGCAGCCGGCAGAACACCGGGGAGCTGTTTTTT
14	TRBV6-5	TRBJ1-6	NA	NA	CASSAYLGDSPLHF	TGTGCCAGCAGCGCGTACCTAGGGGATTCACCCCTCCACTTT
15	TRBV18	TRBJ1-4	TRBD1	few	CASSLGTGTNEKLFF	TGTGCCAGCTCACTTGGGACAGGGACTAATGAAAAACTGTTTTTT
12	TRBV2	TRBJ1-2	NA	NA	CASVRDNYGYTF	TGTGCCAGCGTCAGGGATAACTATGGCTACACCTTC
15	TRBV4-1	TRBJ1-4	TRBD1	NA	CASSQDGGGGEKLFF	TGCGCCAGCAGCCAAGATGGAGGGGGCGGTGAAAAACTGTTTTTT
12	TRBV12-3/TRBV12-4	TRBJ1-6	NA	NA	CASSLNTSPLHF	TGTGCCAGCAGTTTAAATACATCGCCCCTCCACTTT
16	TRBV11-1	TRBJ2-5	NA	NA	CASSLRLGQGQETQYF	TGTGCCAGCAGCTTACGGTTAGGCCAGGGCCAAGAGACCCAGTACTTC
16	TRBV3-1/TRBV3-2	TRBJ2-3	TRBD2	NA	CASSPLAGAGTDTQYF	TGTGCCAGCAGCCCCCTAGCGGGGGCGGGCACAGATACGCAGTATTTT
13	TRBV2	TRBJ2-3	NA	NA	CASRQGWRDTQYF	TGTGCCAGCCGCCAGGGGTGGAGAGATACGCAGTATTTT
15	TRBV13	TRBJ2-1	TRBD2	NA	CASSPSGGARNEQFF	TGTGCCAGCAGTCCTAGCGGGGGGGCTCGGAATGAGCAGTTCTTC
17	TRBV6-6	TRBJ2-2	NA	NA	CASSPAGFTANTGELFF	TGTGCCAGCAGTCCGGCGGGATTTACCGCGAACACCGGGGAGCTGTTTTTT
14	TRBV7-7	TRBJ2-5	TRBD2	once	CASSLLLAAETQYF	TGTGCCAGCAGCTTACTCCTAGCGGCAGAGACCCAGTACTTC
15	TRBV7-2	TRBJ1-1	TRBD1	NA	CASSLVRQGGTEAFF	TGTGCCAGCAGCTTAGTTAGACAGGGGGGAACTGAAGCTTTCTTT
15	TRBV6-6	TRBJ2-5	NA	NA	CASSYPTGNRKTQYF	TGTGCCAGCAGTTATCCTACAGGGAATCGGAAGACCCAGTACTTC